The TCR beta chain under discussion was sequenced for a study of response to subunit inactivated influenza vaccine. This clonotype was observed a handful of times. The antigen is unknown. Study observations and caveats: T cells newly recruited by each seasonal influenza vaccination are few, the authors suggested.

The CDR3 is 15 amino acids. Germline V gene lookup returns CDR1 SNHLY and CDR2 FYNNEI. Trimming took off 6 bases at V and 0 bases at J, with 9 bases between the two ends. TCRdb re-called the RT-PCR reads through MiXCR, storing one row per CDR3 protein. The sample holds approximately 530,000 distinct CDR3 sequences, 10% to 15% seen once. The V and J genes are TRBV2 and TRBJ2-6; no clear D gene. The sequences come from PBMCs from blood, collected roughly 45 days after vaccination. The source of this sequence is a middle-aged man who received an inactivated influenza vaccine. The chain's CDR3 is CASRLDISGANVLTF. As DNA, the CDR3 is TGTGCCAGCAGACTTGACATCTCTGGGGCCAACGTCCTGACTTTC.